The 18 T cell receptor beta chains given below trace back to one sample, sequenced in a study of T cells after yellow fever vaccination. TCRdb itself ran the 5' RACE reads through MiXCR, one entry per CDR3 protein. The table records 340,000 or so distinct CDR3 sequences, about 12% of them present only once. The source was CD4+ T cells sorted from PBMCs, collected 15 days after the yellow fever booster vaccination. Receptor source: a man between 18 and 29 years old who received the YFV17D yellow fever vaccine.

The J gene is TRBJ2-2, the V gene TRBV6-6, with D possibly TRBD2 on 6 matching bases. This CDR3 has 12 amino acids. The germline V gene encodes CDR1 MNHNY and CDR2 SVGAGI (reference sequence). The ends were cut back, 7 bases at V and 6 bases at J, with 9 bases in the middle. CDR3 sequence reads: CASTREAGELFF. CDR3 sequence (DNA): TGTGCCAGCACCAGGGAGGCCGGGGAGCTGTTTTTT.

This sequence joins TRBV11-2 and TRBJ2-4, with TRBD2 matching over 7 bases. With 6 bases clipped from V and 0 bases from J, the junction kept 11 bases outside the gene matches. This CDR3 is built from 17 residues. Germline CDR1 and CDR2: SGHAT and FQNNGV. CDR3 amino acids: CASRHYWAGVAKNIQYF. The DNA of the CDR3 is TGTGCCAGCAGACATTACTGGGCGGGGGTAGCCAAAAACATTCAGTACTTC.

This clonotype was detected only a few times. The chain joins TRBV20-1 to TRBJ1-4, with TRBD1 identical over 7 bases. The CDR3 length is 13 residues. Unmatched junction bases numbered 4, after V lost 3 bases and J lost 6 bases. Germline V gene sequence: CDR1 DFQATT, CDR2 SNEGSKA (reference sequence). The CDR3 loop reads CSASQGVDEKLFF. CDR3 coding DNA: TGCAGTGCTAGTCAGGGGGTGGATGAAAAACTGTTTTTT.

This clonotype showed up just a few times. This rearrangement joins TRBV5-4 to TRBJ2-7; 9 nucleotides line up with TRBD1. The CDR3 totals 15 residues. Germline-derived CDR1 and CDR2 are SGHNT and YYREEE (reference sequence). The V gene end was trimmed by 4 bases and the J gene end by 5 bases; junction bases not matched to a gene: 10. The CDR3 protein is CASSVNNRGQNEQYV. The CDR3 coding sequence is TGTGCCAGCAGCGTAAATAACAGGGGGCAGAACGAGCAGTACGTC.

The CDR3: CASSQGRASREETQYF. Written as DNA, the CDR3 is TGTGCCAGCAGCCAAGGTCGAGCTAGCAGGGAAGAGACCCAGTACTTC. The chain carries TRBV3-1 and TRBJ2-5; the D call may be TRBD1 or TRBD2 (5 bases each). Germline lookup yields CDR1 LGHDT and CDR2 YNNKEL (reference sequence). This CDR3 is built from 16 residues. V lost 1 base, J lost 3 bases, and 15 bases lay in between.

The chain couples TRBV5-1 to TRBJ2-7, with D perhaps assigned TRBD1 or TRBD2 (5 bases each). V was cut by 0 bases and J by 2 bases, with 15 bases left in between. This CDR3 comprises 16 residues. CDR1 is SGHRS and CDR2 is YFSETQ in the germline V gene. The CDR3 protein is CASSLDWGAGTYEQYV. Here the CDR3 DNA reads TGCGCCAGCAGCTTGGATTGGGGAGCAGGGACCTACGAGCAGTACGTC.

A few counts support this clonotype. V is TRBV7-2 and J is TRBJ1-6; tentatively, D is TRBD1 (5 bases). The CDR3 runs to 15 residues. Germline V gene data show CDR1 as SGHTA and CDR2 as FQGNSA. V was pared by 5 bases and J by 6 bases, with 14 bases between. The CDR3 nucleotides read TGTGCCAGCAGCCCCCAGACAGCCACTAATTCACCCCTCCACTTT. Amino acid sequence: CASSPQTATNSPLHF.

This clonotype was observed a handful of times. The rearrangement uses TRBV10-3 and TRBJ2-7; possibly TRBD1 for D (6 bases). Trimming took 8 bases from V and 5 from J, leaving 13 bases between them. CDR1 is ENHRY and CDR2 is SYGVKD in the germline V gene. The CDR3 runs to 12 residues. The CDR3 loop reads CAISARGHEQYV. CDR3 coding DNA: TGTGCCATCTCGGCCAGGGGACACGAGCAGTACGTC.

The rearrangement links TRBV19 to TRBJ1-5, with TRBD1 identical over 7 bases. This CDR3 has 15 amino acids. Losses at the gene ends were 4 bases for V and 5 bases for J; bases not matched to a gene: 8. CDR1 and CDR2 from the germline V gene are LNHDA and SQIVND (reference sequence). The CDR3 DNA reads TGTGCCAGTAGTAAGCTAGCCAGGGGGGATCAGCCCCAGCATTTT. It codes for CASSKLARGDQPQHF.

The CDR3 region is CASSRTDRQETQYF. The CDR3 DNA is TGTGCCAGCAGCCGAACGGACAGACAAGAGACCCAGTACTTC. This chain connects TRBV2 to TRBJ2-5, with D maybe TRBD1 (6 bases). The V end was cut by 6 bases, the J end by 2 bases, with 13 bases between. This CDR3 comprises 14 residues. In germline, CDR1 is SNHLY, CDR2 FYNNEI. Supplemented by reference TRBV2 and TRBJ2-5, the full variable domain reads EPEVTQTPSHQVTQMGQEVILRCVPISNHLYFYWYRQILGQKVEFLVSFYNNEISEKSEIFDDQFSVERPDGSNFTLKIRSTKLEDSAMYFCASSRTDRQETQYFGPGTRLLVL.

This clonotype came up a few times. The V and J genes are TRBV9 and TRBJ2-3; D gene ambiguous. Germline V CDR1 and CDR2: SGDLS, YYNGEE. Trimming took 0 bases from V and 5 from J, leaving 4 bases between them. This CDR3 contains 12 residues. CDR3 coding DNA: TGTGCCAGCAGCGTAGCGGTAGATACGCAGTATTTT. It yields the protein CASSVAVDTQYF. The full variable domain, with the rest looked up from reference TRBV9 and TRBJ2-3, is DSGVTQTPKHLITATGQRVTLRCSPRSGDLSVYWYQQSLDQGLQFLIQYYNGEERAKGNILERFSAQQFPDLHSELNLSSLELGDSALYFCASSVAVDTQYFGPGTRLTVL.

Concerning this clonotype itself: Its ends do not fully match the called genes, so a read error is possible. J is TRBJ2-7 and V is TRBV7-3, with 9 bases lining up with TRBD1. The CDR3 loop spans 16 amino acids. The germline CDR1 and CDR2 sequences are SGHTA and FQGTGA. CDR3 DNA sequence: TGTGCCTGCAGCTTAAGCGGGACAGGGCTTTCCTACGAGCAGTACTTC. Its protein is CACSLSGTGLSYEQYF.

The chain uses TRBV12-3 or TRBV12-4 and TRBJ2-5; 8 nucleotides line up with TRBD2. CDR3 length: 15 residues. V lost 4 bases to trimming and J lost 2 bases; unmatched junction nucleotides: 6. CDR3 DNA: TGTGCCAGCAGTTACCTGCGGGGGGATCAAGAGACCCAGTACTTC. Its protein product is CASSYLRGDQETQYF.

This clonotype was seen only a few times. DNA for the CDR3: TGCAGTGCCGTTGGGTCTTACTATGGCTACACCTTC. It translates to CSAVGSYYGYTF. The chain carries TRBV20-1 and TRBJ1-2; D remains unclear. This CDR3 spans 12 amino acids. V was clipped by 6 bases and J by 3 bases, with 11 bases between them. Germline lookup yields CDR1 DFQATT and CDR2 SNEGSKA (reference sequence).

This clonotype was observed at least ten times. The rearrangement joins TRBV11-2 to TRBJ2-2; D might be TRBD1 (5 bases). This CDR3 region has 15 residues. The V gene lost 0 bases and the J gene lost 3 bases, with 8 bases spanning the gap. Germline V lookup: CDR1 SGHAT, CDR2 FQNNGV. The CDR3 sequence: CASSLESGHTGELFF. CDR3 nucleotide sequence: TGTGCCAGCAGCTTAGAATCAGGGCACACCGGGGAGCTGTTTTTT. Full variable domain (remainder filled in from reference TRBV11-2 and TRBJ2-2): EAGVAQSPRYKIIEKRQSVAFWCNPISGHATLYWYQQILGQGPKLLIQFQNNGVVDDSQLPKDRFSAERLKGVDSTLKIQPAKLEDSAVYLCASSLESGHTGELFFGEGSRLTVL.

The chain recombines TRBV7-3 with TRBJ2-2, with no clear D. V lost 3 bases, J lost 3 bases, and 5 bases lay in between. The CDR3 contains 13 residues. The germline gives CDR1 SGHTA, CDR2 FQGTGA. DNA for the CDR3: TGTGCCAGCAGCTTCTCGGACACCGGGGAGCTGTTTTTT. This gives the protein CASSFSDTGELFF.

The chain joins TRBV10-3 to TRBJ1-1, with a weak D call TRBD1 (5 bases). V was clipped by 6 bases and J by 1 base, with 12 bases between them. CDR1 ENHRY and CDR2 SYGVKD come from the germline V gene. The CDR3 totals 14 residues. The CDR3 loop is CAISDSTTNTEAFF. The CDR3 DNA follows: TGTGCCATCAGCGACAGTACGACGAACACTGAAGCTTTCTTT.

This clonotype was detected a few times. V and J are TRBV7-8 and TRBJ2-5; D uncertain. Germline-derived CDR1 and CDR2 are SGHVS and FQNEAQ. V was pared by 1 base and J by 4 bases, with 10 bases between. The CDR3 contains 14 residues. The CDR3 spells CASSLDVWGETQYF. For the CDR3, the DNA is TGTGCCAGCAGCTTAGACGTATGGGGAGAGACCCAGTACTTC.